This TCR beta chain was obtained from a study of blood T cells in healthy people across ages. Study-level findings and limits: Because donor CMV status was unknown, expanded clonotype changes were possibly confounded.

In its sample, this clonotype was seen a few times. The antigen remains unidentified. The length of the CDR3 is 15 residues. The germline CDR1 and CDR2 sequences are LGHNA and YSLEER. V trimming: 0 bases; J trimming: 5 bases; junction bases outside the gene matches: 3. A second about 6 to 12 cycle PCR used barcoded and J-beta primers. TCRdb fed the 5' RACE reads into MiXCR, producing one record per CDR3 protein. The data contain about 970,000 distinct CDR3 sequences, roughly 51% of them singletons. Every donor provided roughly 10 milliliters of peripheral blood. The sequencing input was blood. This TCR came from a woman in her fifties or sixties in good health. This sequence joins TRBV4-3 and TRBJ1-2, with TRBD1 matching over 10 bases. CDR3 in DNA: TGCGCCAGCAGCCAAGATTGGGGACAGGGGTATGGCTACACCTTC. Amino acids: CASSQDWGQGYGYTF.